The clone carrying this T cell receptor (beta chain) was counted a few times. Its antigen remains unidentified. This CDR3 has 15 amino acids. Looked up from germline, CDR1 is DFQATT and CDR2 is SNEGSKA (reference sequence). The ends were cut back, 4 bases at V and 2 bases at J, with 18 bases in the middle. The data are from a study of T-cell memory formation after mild COVID-19. Study-wide results and limits: Clones from the second wave (peaking day 37) had unconfirmed SARS-CoV-2 specificity. Clones contracting day 15 to 85 were balanced CD4/CD8; later expanders leaned CD4+.

TCRdb reprocessed the 5' RACE reads with MiXCR, giving one entry per CDR3 protein. The sample records hundreds of thousands of distinct CDR3 sequences, less than 20% being singletons. The chain is built from TRBV20-1 and TRBJ2-7; D gene ambiguous. The sample was PBMCs or a T cell subset sorted from them (not recorded which). This clonotype originated in a man aged 18 to 29 who had mild COVID-19 (a few samples of this study predate the infection). Cell type and time point are not known. The CDR3 is CSAITPLGRAYEQYV. CDR3 nucleotides: TGCAGTGCTATAACCCCACTCGGAAGGGCCTACGAGCAGTACGTC.